The 24 T cell receptor beta chains in this list originate from one sample, sequenced in a study of T cell repertoires in cytomegalovirus infection. These receptors lack a known antigen. TCRdb itself ran the reads through MiXCR, one entry per CDR3 protein. This sample has some 99,000 distinct CDR3 sequences, with about 30% found just once. The sample consisted of CD8+ T cells from cultured PBMCs, taken from culture after CMV antigen stimulation. The source of these receptors is a human donor in good health (CMV status not recorded). Some clones in this sample may be carry-over from other donors' samples.

This clonotype showed up just a few times. The chain combines TRBV25-1 with TRBJ1-1; 7 bases match TRBD1. This CDR3 has 10 residues. V shed 9 bases, J shed 6 bases, and the junction held 1 base outside the gene matches. In germline, CDR1 is MGHDK, CDR2 SYGVNS. The CDR3 nucleotides read TGTGCCAGTGGACAGGCTGAAGCTTTCTTT. As protein: CASGQAEAFF.

This clonotype was counted only a few times. CDR3 sequence reads: CASSSGLAGYEQYF. The CDR3 DNA follows: TGTGCCAGCAGTTCGGGACTAGCGGGGTACGAGCAGTACTTC. The chain uses TRBV27 and TRBJ2-7; 13 bases align to TRBD2. J lost 4 bases, V lost 4 bases, and 1 base had no gene match. The V gene's germline CDR1 is MNHEY and CDR2 SMNVEV (reference sequence). This CDR3 comprises 14 residues.

This clonotype has a handful of counts. The V gene is TRBV2, the J gene TRBJ2-1; 8 bases fit TRBD1. The CDR3 spans 13 residues. CDR1 is SNHLY, CDR2 FYNNEI, per germline. Losses at the gene ends were 4 bases for V and 4 bases for J; bases not matched to a gene: 0. The CDR3 DNA follows: TGTGCCAGCAGTGGGACAGGGTACAATGAGCAGTTCTTC. Translation gives CASSGTGYNEQFF. Full variable domain (missing parts from reference TRBV2 and TRBJ2-1): EPEVTQTPSHQVTQMGQEVILRCVPISNHLYFYWYRQILGQKVEFLVSFYNNEISEKSEIFDDQFSVERPDGSNFTLKIRSTKLEDSAMYFCASSGTGYNEQFFGPGTRLTVL.

At least ten counts were recorded for this clonotype. The rearrangement uses TRBV7-6 and TRBJ1-5; 7 positions match TRBD1. Germline CDR1 is SGHVS and CDR2 is FNYEAQ. The CDR3 has 15 amino acids. Losses at the gene ends were 0 bases for V and 2 bases for J; bases not matched to a gene: 1. The CDR3 here is CASSLADRGNQPQHF. The CDR3 DNA is TGTGCCAGCAGCTTAGCTGACAGGGGCAATCAGCCCCAGCATTTT.

In its sample, this clonotype was seen many times. The genes are TRBV28 and TRBJ2-2, with 7 nucleotides matching TRBD1. Germline V gene data show CDR1 as MDHEN and CDR2 as SYDVKM. V lost 5 bases, J lost 6 bases, and 3 bases stayed unmatched. This CDR3 contains 13 residues. The CDR3 nucleotides read TGTGCCAGCAGTCACAGGGGTGCCGGGGAGCTGTTTTTT. Protein product: CASSHRGAGELFF.

This clonotype showed up many times. The J gene is TRBJ2-7, the V gene TRBV27; D is perhaps TRBD1 (5 bases). V was pared by 3 bases and J by 2 bases, with 14 bases between. This CDR3 contains 15 residues. Germline V gene data show CDR1 as MNHEY and CDR2 as SMNVEV (reference sequence). The CDR3 loop is CASSLTDPGTYEQYF. CDR3 coding DNA: TGTGCCAGCAGTTTGACGGACCCAGGGACCTACGAGCAGTACTTC.

The chain recombines TRBV6-5 with TRBJ1-2; D unresolved. Trimming took off 8 bases at V and 2 bases at J, with 15 bases between the two ends. This CDR3 contains 14 residues. The V gene's germline CDR1 is MNHEY and CDR2 SVGAGI. This chain's CDR3 is CASGIDSPNYGYTF. The CDR3 nucleotides are TGTGCCAGCGGGATCGACTCCCCGAACTATGGCTACACCTTC.

The rearrangement joins TRBV20-1 to TRBJ2-1, with TRBD2 identical over 7 bases. Trimming took 7 bases from V and 3 from J; bases not matched to a gene: 3. The CDR3 has 12 amino acids. The germline V gene encodes CDR1 DFQATT and CDR2 SNEGSKA (reference sequence). The CDR3 reads CSVGDYYNEQFF. The CDR3 DNA follows: TGCAGTGTGGGGGACTACTACAATGAGCAGTTCTTC.

This clonotype was counted between two and nine times. The chain links TRBV12-3 or TRBV12-4 to TRBJ1-5; D remains unclear. V dropped 5 bases and J dropped 5 bases, with 10 bases sitting between them. The CDR3 contains 13 residues. The chain's CDR3 is CASSGNLDQPQHF. The CDR3 DNA sequence: TGTGCCAGCAGTGGGAACCTTGATCAGCCCCAGCATTTT.

V is TRBV25-1 and J is TRBJ2-7; TRBD1 is a possible D gene (6 bases). The CDR3 covers 12 residues. V lost 8 bases, J lost 4 bases, and 12 bases lay in between. Germline CDR1 MGHDK, CDR2 SYGVNS. In nucleotides, the CDR3 is TGTGCCAGCCACTCAGGGGATTACGAGCAGTACTTC. Translation: CASHSGDYEQYF.

This clonotype was seen many times. This sequence joins TRBV7-8 and TRBJ2-1; 8 bases align to TRBD2. Germline V gene data show CDR1 as SGHVS and CDR2 as FQNEAQ. The trim removed 1 base at V and 3 bases at J, leaving 5 bases unmatched. The CDR3 totals 16 residues. The CDR3 region has the DNA TGTGCCAGCAGCTTAGACGGGGGGGCTTACTACAATGAGCAGTTCTTC. Translating gives CASSLDGGAYYNEQFF.

There are a few counts of this clonotype. The chain is built from TRBV30 and TRBJ2-1; the D is unclear. The CDR3 length is 16 residues. Germline loops: CDR1 GTSNPN, CDR2 SVGIG (reference sequence). Trimming shortened V by 0 bases and J by 0 bases, and 12 bases separated the two germline ends. The CDR3 region has the DNA TGTGCCTGGAGTGTACCGGGCAAGAGCTCCTACAATGAGCAGTTCTTC. Its translation: CAWSVPGKSSYNEQFF.

The chain links TRBV15 to TRBJ1-1, with D possibly being TRBD1 (5 bases). The V gene's germline CDR1 is LNHNV and CDR2 YYDKDF (reference sequence). The CDR3 runs 16 residues. The ends were cut back, 1 base at V and 0 bases at J, with 12 bases in the middle. The CDR3 DNA reads TGTGCCACCAGCAGAGGTGGGACGGGATTGAACACTGAAGCTTTCTTT. Translating it yields CATSRGGTGLNTEAFF.

V gene TRBV13 combines with J gene TRBJ2-1; D perhaps matches TRBD2 (6 bases). Germline CDR1 and CDR2: PRHDT and FYEKMQ (reference sequence). V lost 8 bases and J 0 bases, leaving 11 bases between the germline ends. The CDR3 spans 14 residues. This chain's CDR3 is CASAGWSSYNEQFF. The CDR3 DNA follows: TGTGCCAGCGCGGGGTGGAGCTCCTACAATGAGCAGTTCTTC. Full variable domain (missing parts from reference TRBV13 and TRBJ2-1): AAGVIQSPRHLIKEKRETATLKCYPIPRHDTVYWYQQGPGQDPQFLISFYEKMQSDKGSIPDRFSAQQFSDYHSELNMSSLELGDSALYFCASAGWSSYNEQFFGPGTRLTVL.

This clonotype was recorded once. The CDR3 here is CSVVGTSGGEPYNEQFF. The CDR3 nucleotides are TGCAGCGTTGTTGGGACTAGCGGAGGTGAGCCCTACAATGAGCAGTTCTTC. The rearrangement uses TRBV29-1 and TRBJ2-1; 11 positions match TRBD2. Germline CDR1 is SQVTM and CDR2 is ANQGSEA. V shed 4 bases and J 2 bases; nucleotides not matched to a gene: 10. The CDR3 contains 17 residues.

This clonotype was counted many times. This chain connects TRBV14 to TRBJ2-7; D is possibly TRBD1 (6 bases). Deletions cut 4 bases from V and 6 bases from J, with 16 bases between. The CDR3 is 14 amino acids. The germline V gene has CDR1 SGHDN and CDR2 FVKESK. CDR3 coding DNA: TGTGCCAGCAGCCCTAGGGGGTATATGAGCGAGCAGTACTTC. Its translation: CASSPRGYMSEQYF. Full variable domain (rest looked up from reference TRBV14 and TRBJ2-7): EAGVTQFPSHSVIEKGQTVTLRCDPISGHDNLYWYRRVMGKEIKFLLHFVKESKQDESGMPNNRFLAERTGGTYSTLKVQPAELEDSGVYFCASSPRGYMSEQYFGPGTRLTVT.

J is TRBJ1-5 and V is TRBV29-1; no definite D call. V was trimmed by 5 bases and J by 2 bases, leaving 13 bases between them. This CDR3 spans 14 amino acids. CDR1 and CDR2 from the germline V gene are SQVTM and ANQGSEA. CDR3 coding DNA: TGCAGCGTTTCGGAGGGTTACGGCAATCAGCCCCAGCATTTT. Translating gives CSVSEGYGNQPQHF.

Only a few counts were recorded for this clonotype. J is TRBJ1-6 and V is TRBV7-2; D is undetermined. V was pared by 1 base and J by 0 bases, with 10 bases between. The CDR3 loop spans 17 amino acids. In germline, CDR1 is SGHTA, CDR2 FQGNSA. CDR3 nucleotides: TGTGCCAGCAGCTTAGGAAGTCCGAGCTCCTATAATTCACCCCTCCACTTT. It codes for CASSLGSPSSYNSPLHF.

The gene calls are TRBV7-9 and TRBJ2-1; 11 bases agree with TRBD2. CDR1 and CDR2 from the germline V gene are SEHNR and FQNEAQ (reference sequence). J lost 3 bases, V lost 5 bases, and 9 bases had no gene match. The CDR3 extends over 17 amino acids. CDR3 nucleotide sequence: TGTGCCAGCAGCCCTCCCCTGACTAGCGGGGTCTACAATGAGCAGTTCTTC. As protein: CASSPPLTSGVYNEQFF.

This clonotype occurred a few times. The chain carries TRBV6-5 and TRBJ1-6, with TRBD1 as a possible D gene (6 bases). CDR3 length: 15 amino acids. V was cut by 2 bases and J by 6 bases, with 11 bases left in between. Germline V lookup: CDR1 MNHEY, CDR2 SVGAGI. CDR3 sequence: CASSYGGQSNSPLHF. CDR3 nucleotides: TGTGCCAGCAGTTACGGGGGACAATCTAATTCACCCCTCCACTTT.

This clonotype was counted ten times or more. This chain links TRBV7-8 with TRBJ2-7; TRBD1 aligns across 9 bases. Unmatched junction bases numbered 6, after V lost 3 bases and J lost 0 bases. This CDR3 has 16 amino acids. Germline loops: CDR1 SGHVS, CDR2 FQNEAQ. The CDR3 coding sequence is TGTGCCAGCAGCTTCCCGGGGACAGGGAGCTCCTACGAGCAGTACTTC. It specifies CASSFPGTGSSYEQYF.

This clonotype was counted a few times. The rearrangement uses TRBV7-2 and TRBJ2-5, with D perhaps matching TRBD1 (6 bases). Trimming took 4 bases from V and 4 from J, leaving 16 bases between them. Germline CDR1 reads SGHTA; CDR2 reads FQGNSA. The CDR3 has 15 residues. This CDR3 is CASSSKDRWGETQYF. The CDR3 bases are TGTGCCAGCAGCTCCAAAGACAGGTGGGGAGAGACCCAGTACTTC.

This CDR3 is CATSANRVSQLFF. For the CDR3, the DNA is TGTGCCACCAGTGCCAACAGGGTTAGTCAACTGTTTTTT. The V gene is TRBV24-1, the J gene TRBJ1-4; maybe TRBD1 (6 bases). Trimming removed 5 bases from V and 12 bases from J, with 15 bases in between. The CDR3 spans 13 residues. Germline assignment: CDR1 KGHDR and CDR2 SFDVKD.

The genes are TRBV5-6 and TRBJ1-1; TRBD1 is a possible D gene (5 bases). Germline V gives CDR1 SGHDT, CDR2 YYEEEE. The V end lost 3 bases, the J end lost 3 bases, and 9 bases lay between the germline ends. This CDR3 has 13 residues. The CDR3 DNA is TGTGCCAGCAGCTCTCCGGGGGACACTGAAGCTTTCTTT. Amino acid sequence: CASSSPGDTEAFF.